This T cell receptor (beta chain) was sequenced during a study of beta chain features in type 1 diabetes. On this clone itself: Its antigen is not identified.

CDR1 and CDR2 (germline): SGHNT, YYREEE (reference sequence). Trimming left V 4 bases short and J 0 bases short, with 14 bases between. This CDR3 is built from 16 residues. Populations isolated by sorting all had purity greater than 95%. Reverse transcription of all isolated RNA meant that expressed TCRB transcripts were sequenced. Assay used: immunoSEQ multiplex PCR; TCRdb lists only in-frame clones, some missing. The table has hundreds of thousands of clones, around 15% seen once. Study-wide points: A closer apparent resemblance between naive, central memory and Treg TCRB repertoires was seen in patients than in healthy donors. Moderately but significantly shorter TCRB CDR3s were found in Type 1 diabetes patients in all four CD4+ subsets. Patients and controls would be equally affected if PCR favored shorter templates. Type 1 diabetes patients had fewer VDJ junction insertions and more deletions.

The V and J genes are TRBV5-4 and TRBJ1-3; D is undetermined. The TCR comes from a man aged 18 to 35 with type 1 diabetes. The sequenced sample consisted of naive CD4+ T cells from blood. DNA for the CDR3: TGTGCCAGCAGCCCCGGCCGTCTCAGCTCTGGAAACACCATATATTTT. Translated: CASSPGRLSSGNTIYF.